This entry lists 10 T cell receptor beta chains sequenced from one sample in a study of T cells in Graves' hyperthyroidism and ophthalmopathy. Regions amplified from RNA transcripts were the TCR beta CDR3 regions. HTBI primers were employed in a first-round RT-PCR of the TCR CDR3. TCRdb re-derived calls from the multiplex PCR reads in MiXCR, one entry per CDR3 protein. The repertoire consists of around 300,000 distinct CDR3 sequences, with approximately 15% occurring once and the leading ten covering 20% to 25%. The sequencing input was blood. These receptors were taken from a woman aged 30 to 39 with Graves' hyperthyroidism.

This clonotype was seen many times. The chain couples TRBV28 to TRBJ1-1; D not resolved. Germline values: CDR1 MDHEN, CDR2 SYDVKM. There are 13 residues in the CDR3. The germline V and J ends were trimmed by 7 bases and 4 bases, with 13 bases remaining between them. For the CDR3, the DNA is TGTGCCAGCACCGGACGAGGACGCACTGAAGCTTTCTTT. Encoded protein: CASTGRGRTEAFF.

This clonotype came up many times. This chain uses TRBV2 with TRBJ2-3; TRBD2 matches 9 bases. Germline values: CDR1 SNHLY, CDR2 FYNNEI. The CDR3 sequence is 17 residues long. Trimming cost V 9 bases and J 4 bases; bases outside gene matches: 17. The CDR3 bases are TGTGCCAGGCAGGGTATGAATAGCGGGAGAACGTCAGATACGCAGTATTTT. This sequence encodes CARQGMNSGRTSDTQYF. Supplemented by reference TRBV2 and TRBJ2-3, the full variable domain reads EPEVTQTPSHQVTQMGQEVILRCVPISNHLYFYWYRQILGQKVEFLVSFYNNEISEKSEIFDDQFSVERPDGSNFTLKIRSTKLEDSAMYFCARQGMNSGRTSDTQYFGPGTRLTVL.

CDR3 amino acids: CASSILTSERAKPTGELFF. The CDR3 bases are TGTGCCAGTAGTATTTTGACTAGCGAGAGGGCCAAGCCTACCGGGGAGCTGTTTTTT. The chain uses TRBV19 and TRBJ2-2; TRBD2 matches 8 bases. Trimming removed 3 bases from V and 5 bases from J; junction bases left unmatched: 17. This CDR3 is built from 19 residues. Germline V CDR1 and CDR2: LNHDA, SQIVND (reference sequence).

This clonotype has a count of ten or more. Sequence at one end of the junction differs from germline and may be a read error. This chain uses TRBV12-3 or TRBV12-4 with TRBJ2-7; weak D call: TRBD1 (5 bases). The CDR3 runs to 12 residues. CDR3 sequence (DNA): TGTGCCAGCAGTGACAGCTTCTACGGGCAGTACTTC. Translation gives CASSDSFYGQYF.

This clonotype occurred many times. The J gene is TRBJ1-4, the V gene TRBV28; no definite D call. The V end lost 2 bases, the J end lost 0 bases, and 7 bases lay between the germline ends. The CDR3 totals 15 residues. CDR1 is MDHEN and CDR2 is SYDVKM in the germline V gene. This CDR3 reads CASSLSLATNEKLFF. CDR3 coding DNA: TGTGCCAGCAGTTTAAGCCTTGCAACTAATGAAAAACTGTTTTTT.

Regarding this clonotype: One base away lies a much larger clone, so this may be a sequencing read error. As DNA, the CDR3 is TGTGCCGGCAGCTTACTAAGACCGGGACTACCAAAGAATGAGCAGTTCTTC. The encoded protein is CAGSLLRPGLPKNEQFF. V gene TRBV11-2 combines with J gene TRBJ2-1, with 7 positions matching TRBD2. The CDR3 loop spans 17 amino acids. Germline V gene lookup returns CDR1 SGHAT and CDR2 FQNNGV.

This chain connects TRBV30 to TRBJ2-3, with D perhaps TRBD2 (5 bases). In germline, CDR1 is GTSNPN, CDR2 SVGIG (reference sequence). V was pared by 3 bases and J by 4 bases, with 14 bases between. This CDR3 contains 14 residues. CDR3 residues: CAWSHRGRADTQYF. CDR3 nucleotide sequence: TGTGCCTGGAGCCATAGAGGGCGCGCAGATACGCAGTATTTT.

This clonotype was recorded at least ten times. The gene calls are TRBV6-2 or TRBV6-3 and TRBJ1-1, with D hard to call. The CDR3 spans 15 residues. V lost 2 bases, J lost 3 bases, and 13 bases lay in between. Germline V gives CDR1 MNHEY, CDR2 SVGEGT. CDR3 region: CASSYRWVRDTEAFF. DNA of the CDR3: TGTGCCAGCAGTTACCGATGGGTTAGGGACACTGAAGCTTTCTTT.

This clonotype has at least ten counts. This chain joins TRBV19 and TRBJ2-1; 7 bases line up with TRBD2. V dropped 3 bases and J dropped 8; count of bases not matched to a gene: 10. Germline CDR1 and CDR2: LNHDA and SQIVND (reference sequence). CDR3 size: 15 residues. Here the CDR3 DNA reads TGTGCCAGTAGTATCGACTCGCGGGAGTACTATGAGCAGTTCTTC. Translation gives CASSIDSREYYEQFF.

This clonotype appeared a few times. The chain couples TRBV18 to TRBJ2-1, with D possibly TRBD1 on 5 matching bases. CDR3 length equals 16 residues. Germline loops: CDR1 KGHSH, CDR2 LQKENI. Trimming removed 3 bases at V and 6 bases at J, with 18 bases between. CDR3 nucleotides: TGTGCCAGCTCACCTCGTGGGGCAGGTTGGGGCAATGAGCAGTTCTTC. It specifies CASSPRGAGWGNEQFF.